The 5 T cell receptor beta chains below come from one sample, sequenced in a study of blood T cell repertoires in COVID-19 (dated by TCRdb to the early 2020s). Preparation of the library involved the immunoSEQ multiplex PCR assay. The table was pulled from immuneACCESS by TCRdb, which kept in-frame rearrangements only. Such tables lose some clones; where checked, under half of the loss comes from unresolved V genes, and the rest has no known cause. The sample data list under 200,000 clones, and roughly 81% of these were observed just once. The top ten hold about 5.8% of the sample. Material for sequencing was peripheral blood. The receptors were gathered from a woman in her forties or fifties with COVID-19, enrolled during active disease.

This chain links TRBV6-6 with TRBJ2-1; TRBD2 matches at 15 bases. The trim removed 5 bases at V and 6 bases at J, leaving 5 bases unmatched. The CDR3 totals 16 residues. Per the germline V gene, CDR1 is MNHNY and CDR2 is SVGAGI (reference sequence). This CDR3 is CASSIGLAGGLNEQFF. The CDR3 DNA reads as TGTGCCAGCAGTATCGGACTAGCGGGGGGGCTCAATGAGCAGTTCTTC.

The rearrangement uses TRBV10-3 and TRBJ1-4; a weak D match, TRBD1 (5 bases). Germline V gene data show CDR1 as ENHRY and CDR2 as SYGVKD. V dropped 2 bases and J dropped 10 bases, with 17 bases sitting between them. This CDR3 contains 15 residues. CDR3 amino acids: CAISENRTPQGKLFF. DNA of the CDR3: TGTGCCATCAGTGAGAACCGGACCCCCCAGGGAAAACTGTTTTTT.

This clone came up once. V is TRBV30 and J is TRBJ2-1; 8 positions agree with TRBD2. CDR1 is GTSNPN, CDR2 SVGIG, per germline (reference sequence). The CDR3 has 14 residues. J lost 8 bases, V lost 4 bases, and 10 bases had no gene match. The chain's CDR3 is CAWTGLAPGDEQFF. The CDR3 DNA follows: TGTGCCTGGACCGGACTAGCACCTGGGGATGAGCAGTTCTTC.

This clone occurred a few times. The V and J genes are TRBV19 and TRBJ1-6, with D possibly being TRBD1 (5 bases). The length of the CDR3 is 16 residues. The V and J ends lost 8 bases and 0 bases respectively, with 14 bases between them. Germline CDR1 is LNHDA and CDR2 is SQIVND (reference sequence). For the CDR3, the DNA is TGTGCCAGTGCCGGGGGGGAGAGCTCCTATAATTCACCCCTCCACTTT. This encodes CASAGGESSYNSPLHF.

V and J are TRBV11-1 and TRBJ1-3; the match to TRBD1 covers 10 bases. V lost 5 bases, J lost 8 bases, and 12 bases stayed unmatched. Germline values: CDR1 SGHAT, CDR2 FQDESV (reference sequence). The CDR3 totals 16 residues. The CDR3 here is CASSPRSGTGADTIYF. The DNA for the CDR3 is TGTGCCAGCAGCCCCCGATCCGGGACAGGGGCGGACACCATATATTTT.